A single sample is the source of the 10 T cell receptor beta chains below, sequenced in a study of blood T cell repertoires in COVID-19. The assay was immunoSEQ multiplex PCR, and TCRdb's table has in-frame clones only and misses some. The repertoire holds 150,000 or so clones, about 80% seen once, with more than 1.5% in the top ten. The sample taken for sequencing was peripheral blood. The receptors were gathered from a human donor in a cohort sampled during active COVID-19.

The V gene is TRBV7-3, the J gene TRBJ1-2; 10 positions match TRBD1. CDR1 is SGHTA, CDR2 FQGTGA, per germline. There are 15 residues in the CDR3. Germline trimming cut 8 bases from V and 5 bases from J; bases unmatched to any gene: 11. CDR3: CASGPGTGVGYGYTF. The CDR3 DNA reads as TGTGCCAGCGGACCGGGGACAGGGGTAGGGTATGGCTACACCTTC.

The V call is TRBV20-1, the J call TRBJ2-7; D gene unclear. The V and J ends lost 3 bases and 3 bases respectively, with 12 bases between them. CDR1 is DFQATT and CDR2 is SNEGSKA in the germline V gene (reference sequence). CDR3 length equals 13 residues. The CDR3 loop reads CSASPGFFYEQYF. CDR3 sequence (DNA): TGCAGTGCTAGTCCCGGGTTTTTCTACGAGCAGTACTTC.

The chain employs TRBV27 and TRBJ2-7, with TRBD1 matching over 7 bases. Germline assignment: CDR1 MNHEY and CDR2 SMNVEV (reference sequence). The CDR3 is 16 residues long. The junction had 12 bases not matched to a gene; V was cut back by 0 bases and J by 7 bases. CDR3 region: CASSLSTGIGLGEQYF. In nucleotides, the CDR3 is TGTGCCAGCAGTTTATCGACAGGGATCGGTTTGGGGGAGCAGTACTTC.

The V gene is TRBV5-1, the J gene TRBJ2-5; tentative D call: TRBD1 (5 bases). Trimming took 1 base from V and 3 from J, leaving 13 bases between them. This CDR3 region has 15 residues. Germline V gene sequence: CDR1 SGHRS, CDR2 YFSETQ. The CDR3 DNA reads TGCGCCAGCAGCTTGTCCGGCAGGGTGGAAGAGACCCAGTACTTC. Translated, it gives CASSLSGRVEETQYF.

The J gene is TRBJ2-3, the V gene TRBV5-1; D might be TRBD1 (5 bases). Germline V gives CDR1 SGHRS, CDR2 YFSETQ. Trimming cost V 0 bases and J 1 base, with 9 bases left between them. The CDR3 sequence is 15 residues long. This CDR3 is CASSLEGRGTDTQYF. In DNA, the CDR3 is TGCGCCAGCAGCTTGGAGGGGCGAGGCACAGATACGCAGTATTTT.

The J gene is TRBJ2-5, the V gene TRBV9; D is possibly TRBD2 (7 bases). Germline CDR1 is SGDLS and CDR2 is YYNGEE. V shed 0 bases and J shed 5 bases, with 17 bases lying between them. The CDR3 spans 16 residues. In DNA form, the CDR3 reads TGTGCCAGCAGCGTAGGGGGAGGGGGGGTTGGGGAGACCCAGTACTTC. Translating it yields CASSVGGGGVGETQYF.

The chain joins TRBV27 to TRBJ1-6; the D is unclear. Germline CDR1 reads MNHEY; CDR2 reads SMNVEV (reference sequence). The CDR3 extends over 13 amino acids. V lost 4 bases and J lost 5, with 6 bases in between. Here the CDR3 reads CASSYANNSPLHF. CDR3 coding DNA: TGTGCCAGCAGTTACGCGAATAATTCACCCCTCCACTTT.

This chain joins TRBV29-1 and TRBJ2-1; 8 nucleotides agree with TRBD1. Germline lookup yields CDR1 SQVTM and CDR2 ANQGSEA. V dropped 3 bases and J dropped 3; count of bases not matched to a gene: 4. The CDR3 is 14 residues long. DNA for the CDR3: TGCAGCGTTGACCGGGACAGGAGCTACAATGAGCAGTTCTTC. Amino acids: CSVDRDRSYNEQFF.

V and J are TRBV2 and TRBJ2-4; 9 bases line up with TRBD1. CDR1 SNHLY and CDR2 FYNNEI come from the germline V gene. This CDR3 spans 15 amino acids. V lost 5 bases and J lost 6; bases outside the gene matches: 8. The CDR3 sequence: CASSSDRGFLNIQYF. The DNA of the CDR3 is TGTGCCAGCAGTTCTGACAGGGGGTTTCTAAACATTCAGTACTTC.

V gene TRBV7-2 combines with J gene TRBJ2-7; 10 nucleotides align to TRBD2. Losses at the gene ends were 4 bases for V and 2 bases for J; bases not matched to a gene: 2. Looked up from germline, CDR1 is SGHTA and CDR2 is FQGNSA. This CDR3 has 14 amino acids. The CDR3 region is CASSWTSGTYEQYF. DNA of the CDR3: TGTGCCAGCAGCTGGACTAGCGGTACCTACGAGCAGTACTTC.